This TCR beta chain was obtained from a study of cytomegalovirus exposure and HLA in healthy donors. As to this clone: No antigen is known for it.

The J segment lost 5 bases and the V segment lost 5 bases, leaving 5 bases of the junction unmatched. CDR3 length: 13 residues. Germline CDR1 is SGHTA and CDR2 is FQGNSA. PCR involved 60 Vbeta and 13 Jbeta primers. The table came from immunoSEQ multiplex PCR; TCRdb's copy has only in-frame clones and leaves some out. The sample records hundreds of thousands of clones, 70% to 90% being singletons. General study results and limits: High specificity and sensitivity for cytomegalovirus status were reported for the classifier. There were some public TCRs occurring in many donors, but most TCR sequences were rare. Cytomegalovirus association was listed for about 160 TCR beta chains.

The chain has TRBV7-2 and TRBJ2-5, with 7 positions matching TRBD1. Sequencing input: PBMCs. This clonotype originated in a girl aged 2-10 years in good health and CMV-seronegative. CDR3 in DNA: TGTGCCAGCAGCCTGGGACAGCGCGAGACCCAGTACTTC. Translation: CASSLGQRETQYF.